Detailed here is one TCR beta chain. Its recognized antigen is unknown. No per-base quality is available; no much larger clone lies one base away. Profiling of TCR beta VDJ combinations and CDR3 sequences used genomic DNA as the template. TCR repertoire sequencing was run on an Illumina HiSeq 2000. Concerning the study's data processing: TRBV/TRBJ rearrangement plots, CDR3 size and DJ length profiles, and Simpson's diversity index were used to evaluate the repertoires. The most abundant DNA sequence in the deep sequencing data was taken as the immunodominant clone. CDR3 amino acid sequences were screened for sharing across subjects and were compared with published repertoires and the VDJdb database. The public reads were quality trimmed at Q25 with fastp and then assembled into clones with MiXCR by TCRdb, keeping productive beta chains. Every distinct CDR3 protein forms one entry, paired with its most common genes and DNA. TCRdb, rather than the study authors, made the V and J calls. This sample has about 160,000 distinct CDR3 sequences in its table, and approximately 40% of those were observed once. The ten largest account for approximately 1% of the sample.

The CDR3 numbers 14 residues from cysteine through phenylalanine. CDR3 DNA only is kept here, 42 bases in frame from base 1. CDR1 and CDR2, looked up from the germline V gene, are SGHRS and YFSETQ. V is shortened by 0 bases, J by 3 bases, and the region joining them spans 10 bases. In this study, sorted CD4+ and CD8+ T cells from the blood of healthy subjects and of severe aplastic anemia patients had their TCR repertoires deep-sequenced. Ficoll-Paque density gradient centrifugation was used to isolate peripheral blood mononuclear cells. Before DNA extraction, CD4+ and CD8+ T cells were sorted with FACS or magnetic beads. This sample is drawn from a study of CD8+CD57+ T cells in acquired aplastic anemia (dated by TCRdb to the late 2010s). Broadly, across the study: A mean of 3.2 ug of DNA, ranging from roughly 0.19 to 30 ug, was extracted from sorted CD4+ and CD8+ cells. An average of approximately 9.8 million reads for CD4+ cells and under 12 million reads for CD8+ cells was obtained from healthy donor samples. Here is what the overall study found, with its caveats: CD8+ Simpson's diversity did not differ significantly between patients and healthy controls (P=0.060). Although 25 to 30 CD8+ CDR3 sequences were shared by patients and controls, these sequences appeared highly expressed in patients and within the immunodominant clones of patients.

This TCR was recovered from a human donor in good health. The chain couples TRBV5-1 to TRBJ2-7; a tentative D match to TRBD2 spans 5 bases. The specimen sequenced was sorted CD4+, CD8+, or CD8+CD57+ T cells (not recorded which) from PBMCs. The CDR3 reads as follows: CASSLAGDIYEQYF. The nucleotides are TGCGCCAGCAGCTTGGCCGGGGATATCTACGAGCAGTACTTC.